This T cell receptor (beta chain) was captured by sequencing in a study of T cell responses to AZD1222 COVID-19 vaccine. Produced via immunoSEQ multiplex PCR; TCRdb's table is partial and in-frame only. The sample includes under 200,000 clones, roughly 90% of them seen just once. Study-wide findings and caveats: Sampling captured repertoires only after the peak T cell response.

Points on this clone: The antigen remains unidentified.

Sample: peripheral blood, taken on day 0 of AZD1222 vaccination. The TCR comes from an adult in good health.

CDR3 residues: CASSRGWGINTGELFF. The CDR3 region has the DNA TGTGCCAGTAGTAGGGGCTGGGGAATCAACACCGGGGAGCTGTTTTTT. The chain is built from TRBV19 and TRBJ2-2, with D maybe TRBD1 (5 bases). V lost 4 bases, J lost 2 bases, and 14 bases lay in between. The CDR3 is 16 residues long. Germline lookup yields CDR1 LNHDA and CDR2 SQIVND (reference sequence).